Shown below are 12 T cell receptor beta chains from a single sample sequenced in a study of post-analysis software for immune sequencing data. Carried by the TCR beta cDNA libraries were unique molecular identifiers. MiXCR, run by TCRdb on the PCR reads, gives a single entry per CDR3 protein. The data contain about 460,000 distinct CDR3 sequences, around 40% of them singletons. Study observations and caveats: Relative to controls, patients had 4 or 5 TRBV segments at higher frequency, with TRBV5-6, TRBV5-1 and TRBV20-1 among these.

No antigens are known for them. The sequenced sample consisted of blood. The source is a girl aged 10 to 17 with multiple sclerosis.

The CDR3 spells CSATGTDYGYTF. Written as DNA, the CDR3 is TGCAGTGCTACCGGGACGGACTATGGCTACACCTTC. The rearrangement links TRBV20-1 to TRBJ1-2, with D perhaps matching TRBD1 (5 bases). This CDR3 region has 12 residues. Trimming left V 4 bases short and J 3 bases short, with 9 bases between. Germline V lookup: CDR1 DFQATT, CDR2 SNEGSKA (reference sequence).

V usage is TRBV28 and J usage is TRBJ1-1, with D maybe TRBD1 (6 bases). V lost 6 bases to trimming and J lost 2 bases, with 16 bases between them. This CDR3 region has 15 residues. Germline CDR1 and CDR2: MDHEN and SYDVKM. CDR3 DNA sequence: TGTGCCAGCAGCTCCCACGGACAGCCCAACACTGAAGCTTTCTTT. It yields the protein CASSSHGQPNTEAFF.

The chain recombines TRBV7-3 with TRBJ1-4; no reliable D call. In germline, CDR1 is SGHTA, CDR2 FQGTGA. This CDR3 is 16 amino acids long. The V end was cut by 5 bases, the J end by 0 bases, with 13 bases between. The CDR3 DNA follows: TGTGCCAGCAGCCTTGAGCGGGCTTCAACTAATGAAAAACTGTTTTTT. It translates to CASSLERASTNEKLFF.

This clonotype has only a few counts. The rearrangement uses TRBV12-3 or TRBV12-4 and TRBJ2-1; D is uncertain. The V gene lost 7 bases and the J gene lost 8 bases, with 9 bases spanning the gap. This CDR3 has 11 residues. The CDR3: CASTLLDEQFF. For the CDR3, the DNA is TGTGCCAGCACCCTTTTGGATGAGCAGTTCTTC.

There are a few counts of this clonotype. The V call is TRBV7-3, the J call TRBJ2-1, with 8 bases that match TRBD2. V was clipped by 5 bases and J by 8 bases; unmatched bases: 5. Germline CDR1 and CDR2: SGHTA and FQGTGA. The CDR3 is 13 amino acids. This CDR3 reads CASSPVGGDEQFF. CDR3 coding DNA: TGTGCCAGCAGCCCCGTCGGGGGGGATGAGCAGTTCTTC.

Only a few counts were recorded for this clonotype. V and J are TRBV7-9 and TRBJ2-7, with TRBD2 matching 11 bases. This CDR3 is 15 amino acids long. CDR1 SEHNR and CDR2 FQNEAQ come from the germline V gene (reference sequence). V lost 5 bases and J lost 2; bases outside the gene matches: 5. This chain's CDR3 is CASSEPGLAAYEQYF. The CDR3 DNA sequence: TGTGCCAGCAGCGAACCGGGACTAGCGGCCTACGAGCAGTACTTC.

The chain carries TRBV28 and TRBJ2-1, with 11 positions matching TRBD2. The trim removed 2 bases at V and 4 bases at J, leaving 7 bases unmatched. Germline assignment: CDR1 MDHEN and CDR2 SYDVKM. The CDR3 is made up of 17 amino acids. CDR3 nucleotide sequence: TGTGCCAGCAGTTTAAGGGGTGGACTAGCGGGTTACAATGAGCAGTTCTTC. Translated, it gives CASSLRGGLAGYNEQFF. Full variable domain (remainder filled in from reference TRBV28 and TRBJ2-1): DVKVTQSSRYLVKRTGEKVFLECVQDMDHENMFWYRQDPGLGLRLIYFSYDVKMKEKGDIPEGYSVSREKKERFSLILESASTNQTSMYLCASSLRGGLAGYNEQFFGPGTRLTVL.

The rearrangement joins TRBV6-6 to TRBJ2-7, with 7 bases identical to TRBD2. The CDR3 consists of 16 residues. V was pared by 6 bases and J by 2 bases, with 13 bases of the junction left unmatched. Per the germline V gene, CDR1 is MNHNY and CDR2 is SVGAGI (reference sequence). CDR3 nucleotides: TGTGCCAGCAGCTATAACGCCGCGGGAGTACCCTACGAGCAGTACTTC. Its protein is CASSYNAAGVPYEQYF.

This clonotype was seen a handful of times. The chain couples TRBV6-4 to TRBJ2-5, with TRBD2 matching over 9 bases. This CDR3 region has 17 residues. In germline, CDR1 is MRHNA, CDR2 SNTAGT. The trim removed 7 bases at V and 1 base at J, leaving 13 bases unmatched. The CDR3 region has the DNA TGTGCCAGCACCCGACCGTTCCGGGGACTAGCCCAAGAGACCCAGTACTTC. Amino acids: CASTRPFRGLAQETQYF.

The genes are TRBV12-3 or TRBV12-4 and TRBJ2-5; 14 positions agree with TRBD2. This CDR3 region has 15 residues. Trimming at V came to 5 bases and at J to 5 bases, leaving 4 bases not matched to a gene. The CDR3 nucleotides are TGTGCCAGCAGTCCCGGGACTAGCGGGAGCGAGACCCAGTACTTC. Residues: CASSPGTSGSETQYF.

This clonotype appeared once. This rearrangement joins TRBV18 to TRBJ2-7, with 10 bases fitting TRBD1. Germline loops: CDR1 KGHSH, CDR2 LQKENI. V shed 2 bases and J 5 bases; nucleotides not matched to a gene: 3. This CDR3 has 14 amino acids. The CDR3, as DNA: TGTGCCAGCTCACCAGGGACAGGGGTAAACGAGCAGTACTTC. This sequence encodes CASSPGTGVNEQYF.

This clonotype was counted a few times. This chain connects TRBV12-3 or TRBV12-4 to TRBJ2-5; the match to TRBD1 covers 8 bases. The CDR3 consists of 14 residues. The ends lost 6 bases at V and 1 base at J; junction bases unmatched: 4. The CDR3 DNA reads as TGTGCCAGCAGCCCGACAGGGGTCCAAGAGACCCAGTACTTC. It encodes CASSPTGVQETQYF.